Following are 15 T cell receptor beta chains from one sample sequenced in a study of T cells in Graves' hyperthyroidism and ophthalmopathy. It was RNA transcripts that yielded the amplified TCR beta CDR3 regions. First-round RT-PCR with HTBI primers amplified the TCR CDR3 region. From the multiplex PCR reads, TCRdb called clonotypes with MiXCR, one entry per CDR3 protein. Seen here are roughly 380,000 distinct CDR3 sequences, roughly 13% observed once, and the top ten hold about 4.9%. Sequences were obtained from blood. The receptors shown here come from a woman aged 18 to 35 with Graves' hyperthyroidism.

J is TRBJ1-2 and V is TRBV9; unclear D gene. V shed 0 bases and J shed 4 bases, with 4 bases lying between them. The CDR3 length is 12 residues. CDR1 is SGDLS, CDR2 YYNGEE, per germline. The CDR3 DNA sequence: TGTGCCAGCAGCGTAGGCACCTATGGCTACACCTTC. Amino acids: CASSVGTYGYTF.

The chain uses TRBV19 and TRBJ2-2; 8 bases agree with TRBD2. Germline CDR1 LNHDA, CDR2 SQIVND (reference sequence). The CDR3 loop spans 15 amino acids. J was trimmed by 5 bases and V by 5 bases; bases with no gene match: 7. The CDR3 DNA sequence: TGTGCCAGTAGTGGGACGGGAGGGCCTACCGGGGAGCTGTTTTTT. The encoded protein is CASSGTGGPTGELFF.

This clonotype was detected ten times or more. The chain joins TRBV11-1 to TRBJ1-1; D is uncertain. In germline, CDR1 is SGHAT, CDR2 FQDESV (reference sequence). The CDR3 totals 14 residues. Trimming took 2 bases from V and 11 from J, leaving 18 bases between them. CDR3 region: CASSLRDYGSGAFF. CDR3 bases: TGTGCCAGCAGCTTAAGGGATTATGGTTCGGGGGCTTTCTTT.

This clonotype occurred many times. The V call is TRBV5-1, the J call TRBJ2-1; 7 bases are shared with TRBD2. Germline lookup yields CDR1 SGHRS and CDR2 YFSETQ. The CDR3 consists of 16 residues. The V gene end was trimmed by 5 bases and the J gene end by 1 base; junction bases not matched to a gene: 9. The CDR3 spells CASSRLAEVSYNEQFF. DNA for the CDR3: TGCGCCAGCAGTCGGCTAGCGGAAGTATCCTACAATGAGCAGTTCTTC.

This clonotype has a count of ten or more. V gene TRBV27 combines with J gene TRBJ2-3; D might be TRBD2 (5 bases). The CDR3 runs 14 residues. Germline CDR1 reads MNHEY; CDR2 reads SMNVEV (reference sequence). Trimming shortened V by 6 bases and J by 2 bases, and 12 bases separated the two germline ends. The CDR3 sequence is CASSGDGITDTQYF. The CDR3 DNA reads TGTGCCAGCAGCGGCGACGGGATCACAGATACGCAGTATTTT.

On this clonotype: A much larger clone lies one base from this, so it may be a read error. The rearrangement uses TRBV13 and TRBJ2-1; D ambiguous. The CDR3 has 15 residues. The germline V and J ends were trimmed by 4 bases and 0 bases, with 10 bases remaining between them. Per germline, CDR1 PRHDT and CDR2 FYEKMQ (reference sequence). CDR3 protein: CASSSKADSYNEQFF. The CDR3, as DNA: TGTGCCAGCAGCTCAAAGGCAGACTCCTACAATGAGCAGTTCTTC.

This clonotype was observed many times. The chain joins TRBV6-2 or TRBV6-3 to TRBJ1-4; 10 bases agree with TRBD1. The ends lost 6 bases at V and 3 bases at J; junction bases unmatched: 13. Germline values: CDR1 MNHEY, CDR2 SVGEGT. CDR3 length equals 18 residues. The CDR3 protein is CASRHGTTGGMPNEKLFF. The CDR3 DNA reads as TGTGCCAGCAGGCATGGGACGACAGGGGGCATGCCTAATGAAAAACTGTTTTTT.

The chain recombines TRBV5-8 with TRBJ1-2, with 10 nucleotides matching TRBD1. In germline, CDR1 is SGHTS, CDR2 YDEGEE. V shed 3 bases, J shed 8 bases, and the junction held 7 bases outside the gene matches. The CDR3 is made up of 14 amino acids. The CDR3 region is CASSSQTGGFGYTF. The CDR3 nucleotides read TGTGCCAGCAGCTCCCAGACAGGGGGCTTCGGCTACACCTTC.

The sample holds a few counts of this clonotype. This may arise from a read error, as a much more abundant clone is one base away. The chain links TRBV28 to TRBJ2-1; TRBD1 agrees at 10 bases. Trimming removed 6 bases from V and 6 bases from J; junction bases left unmatched: 14. The CDR3 consists of 17 residues. Germline assignment: CDR1 MDHEN and CDR2 SYDVKM. The CDR3 spells CASSPLGQGNRTNEQFF. CDR3 DNA: TGTGCCAGCAGCCCGCTGGGACAGGGGAATAGGACCAATGAGCAGTTCTTC.

This clonotype was recorded a few times. The chain joins TRBV6-5 to TRBJ2-7; D not certain. CDR3 size: 13 residues. Trimming took 2 bases from V and 3 from J, leaving 8 bases between them. The V gene's germline CDR1 is MNHEY and CDR2 SVGAGI. CDR3 residues: CASSYGLIYEQYF. The CDR3 DNA is TGTGCCAGCAGTTACGGGCTTATCTACGAGCAGTACTTC.

This clonotype was counted only a few times. The gene calls are TRBV27 and TRBJ2-4, with a possible D match to TRBD1 (6 bases). This CDR3 is 14 amino acids long. The germline CDR1 and CDR2 sequences are MNHEY and SMNVEV (reference sequence). Trimming left V 6 bases short and J 5 bases short, with 14 bases between. The CDR3 region has the DNA TGTGCCAGCAGGGGCCCGGGACAAGAAAACATTCAGTACTTC. Its translation is CASRGPGQENIQYF.

The gene calls are TRBV5-1 and TRBJ2-1; 9 nucleotides agree with TRBD2. Germline-derived CDR1 and CDR2 are SGHRS and YFSETQ. V shed 3 bases and J 7 bases; nucleotides not matched to a gene: 11. This CDR3 is built from 16 residues. The CDR3 DNA follows: TGCGCCAGCAGCTGGGGGATTAGCGGGAGTTTGAATGAGCAGTTCTTC. This encodes CASSWGISGSLNEQFF.

This clonotype was seen a handful of times. The chain couples TRBV19 to TRBJ2-1; TRBD1 matches 9 bases. Germline loops: CDR1 LNHDA, CDR2 SQIVND (reference sequence). The CDR3 loop spans 15 amino acids. Germline trimming cut 5 bases from V and 8 bases from J; bases unmatched to any gene: 10. CDR3 nucleotide sequence: TGTGCCAGTAGTTCCCCGGGACAGGGTAGGCATGAGCAGTTCTTC. Translated: CASSSPGQGRHEQFF.

Ten or more counts support this clonotype. CDR3 nucleotide sequence: TGTGCCAGCACAGGCGGTGCGAACACCGGGGAGCTGTTTTTT. This gives the protein CASTGGANTGELFF. The chain employs TRBV6-2 or TRBV6-3 and TRBJ2-2, with D unclear. The CDR3 sequence is 14 residues long. Germline values: CDR1 MNHEY, CDR2 SVGEGT. The germline V and J ends were trimmed by 7 bases and 0 bases, with 9 bases remaining between them.

This clonotype was counted once. The CDR3 is CASSQRRGSGDTGELFF. As DNA, the CDR3 is TGTGCCAGCAGCCAAAGGCGCGGGAGCGGCGATACCGGGGAGCTGTTTTTT. The chain links TRBV3-1 to TRBJ2-2, with 7 bases matching TRBD2. The CDR3 has 17 residues. Trimming at V came to 2 bases and at J to 5 bases, leaving 11 bases not matched to a gene. Germline CDR1 is LGHDT and CDR2 is YNNKEL (reference sequence).